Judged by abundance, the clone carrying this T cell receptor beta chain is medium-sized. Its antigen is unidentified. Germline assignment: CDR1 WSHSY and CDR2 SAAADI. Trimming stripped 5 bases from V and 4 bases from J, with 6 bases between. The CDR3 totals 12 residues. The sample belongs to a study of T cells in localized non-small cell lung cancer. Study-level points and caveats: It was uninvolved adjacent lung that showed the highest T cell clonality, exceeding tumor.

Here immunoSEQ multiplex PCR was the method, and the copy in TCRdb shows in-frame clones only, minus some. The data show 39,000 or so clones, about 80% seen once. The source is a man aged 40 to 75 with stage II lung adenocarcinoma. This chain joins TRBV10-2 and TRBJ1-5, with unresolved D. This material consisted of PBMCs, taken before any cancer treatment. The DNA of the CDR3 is TGCGCCAGCAGTAGTGAGAATCAGCCCCAGCATTTT. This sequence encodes CASSSENQPQHF.